The present entry profiles one TCR beta chain with its context. Its specificity is unknown. Trimming stripped 4 bases from V and 3 bases from J, with 10 bases between. This CDR3 spans 13 amino acids. Germline V gene data show CDR1 as WSHSY and CDR2 as SAAADI. This record belongs to a study of OX40 agonist ivuxolimab in advanced cancers. Study-wide context: Dose-escalation patients suffered from hepatocellular carcinoma, melanoma, renal cell or head and neck cancer. Study conclusions and caveats: Some of the nonresponding patients also showed low levels of normalized T-cell clonal expansion. Both blood CD4+ and CD8+ T cells showed clonal growth by week 6 at 0.1 to 3.0 mg/kg.

Sequenced by immunoSEQ multiplex PCR; TCRdb stores in-frame clones only, minus some. The table includes 50,000 to 75,000 clones, about 76% detected once. The sample consisted of CD4+ or CD8+ T cells sorted from blood, taken in a trial of the OX40 agonist ivuxolimab. The chain couples TRBV10-2 to TRBJ2-7; D might be TRBD2 (6 bases). This TCR came from an adult with an advanced solid tumor such as melanoma, head and neck, liver or kidney cancer. The CDR3 loop reads CASSVRRGYEQYF. The CDR3 DNA reads as TGCGCCAGCAGTGTTCGGAGGGGCTACGAGCAGTACTTC.